These 32 T cell receptor beta chains share one sample of origin, sequenced in a study of blood T cell repertoires in COVID-19. Clones were sequenced by immunoSEQ multiplex PCR, and TCRdb holds only the in-frame ones, with some missing. In the table there are approximately 140,000 clones, around 89% of which are singletons. The sequencing sample was made of peripheral blood. All receptors derive from a man younger than 30 with COVID-19, enrolled during active disease.

This clone was counted once. The chain couples TRBV19 to TRBJ1-1; 8 bases line up with TRBD1. The junction had 5 bases not matched to a gene; V was cut back by 6 bases and J by 8 bases. Germline V lookup: CDR1 LNHDA, CDR2 SQIVND (reference sequence). The CDR3 runs 12 residues. The CDR3 loop reads CASRKSGGEAFF. Written as DNA, the CDR3 is TGTGCCAGTAGGAAATCAGGGGGCGAAGCTTTCTTT.

To note about this clone: An end of the junction does not agree with germline; a read error may underlie this. The chain recombines TRBV27 with TRBJ1-4; a possible D gene is TRBD1 (6 bases). This CDR3 contains 17 residues. From germline, CDR1 is MNHEY and CDR2 SMNVEV (reference sequence). CDR3 amino acids: CASSSYRVQSTNEKLLF. In DNA form, the CDR3 reads TGTGCCAGCAGTTCCTACAGGGTACAGTCAACTAATGAAAAACTGCTTTTT.

The V call is TRBV7-8, the J call TRBJ2-3; 7 positions match TRBD2. Germline lookup yields CDR1 SGHVS and CDR2 FQNEAQ. V lost 4 bases, J lost 0 bases, and 4 bases stayed unmatched. The CDR3 length is 15 residues. The CDR3 here is CASSSSGASTDTQYF. The CDR3, as DNA: TGTGCCAGCAGCTCCAGCGGGGCTAGCACAGATACGCAGTATTTT.

This clone was seen a few times. The sample holds other DNA sequences that translate to the same CDR3. This chain uses TRBV6-6 with TRBJ1-2, with a weak D call TRBD1 (5 bases). V shed 5 bases and J shed 0 bases, with 7 bases lying between them. This CDR3 has 13 residues. Germline assignment: CDR1 MNHNY and CDR2 SVGAGI (reference sequence). The CDR3: CASSTGANYGYTF. CDR3 in DNA: TGTGCCAGCAGTACGGGGGCTAACTATGGCTACACCTTC.

J is TRBJ2-2 and V is TRBV4-2, with TRBD2 identical over 11 bases. After removal of 0 bases from V and 6 bases from J, the junction contained 6 bases not matched to a gene. Germline V gene sequence: CDR1 LGHNA, CDR2 YNFKEQ. This CDR3 is built from 17 residues. CDR3 nucleotide sequence: TGTGCCAGCAGCCAAGATGGGCTAGCGGGAGGATCCGGGGAGCTGTTTTTT. This sequence encodes CASSQDGLAGGSGELFF.

The genes are TRBV9 and TRBJ1-1, with TRBD1 matching 9 bases. CDR1 and CDR2 (germline): SGDLS, YYNGEE. Germline trimming cut 4 bases from V and 7 bases from J; bases unmatched to any gene: 8. The CDR3 loop spans 14 amino acids. As DNA, the CDR3 is TGTGCCAGCAGCCCCGAACAGACAGGGGGTGAAGCTTTCTTT. It encodes CASSPEQTGGEAFF.

The V gene is TRBV6-2 or TRBV6-3, the J gene TRBJ1-5; D perhaps matches TRBD1 (5 bases). Germline-derived CDR1 and CDR2 are MNHEY and SVGEGT. This CDR3 contains 17 residues. V was clipped by 0 bases and J by 1 base, with 13 bases between them. The CDR3 here is CASSYSKAGRSNQPQHF. DNA of the CDR3: TGTGCCAGCAGTTACTCGAAGGCAGGGAGGAGCAATCAGCCCCAGCATTTT.

J is TRBJ2-1 and V is TRBV13, with D tentatively TRBD1 (6 bases). The germline gives CDR1 PRHDT, CDR2 FYEKMQ (reference sequence). V was clipped by 8 bases and J by 10 bases, with 45 bases between them. The CDR3 spans 22 residues. Here the CDR3 reads CASLGPGHSLSEAGAGVWEQFF. The CDR3 coding sequence is TGTGCCAGCTTAGGCCCGGGACACAGCCTAAGTGAAGCTGGAGCTGGAGTATGGGAGCAGTTCTTC.

The gene calls are TRBV9 and TRBJ2-7; 7 nucleotides line up with TRBD2. J lost 2 bases, V lost 4 bases, and 9 bases had no gene match. From germline, CDR1 is SGDLS and CDR2 YYNGEE. The CDR3 extends over 15 amino acids. The CDR3 protein is CASSLRAGVTYEQYF. DNA for the CDR3: TGTGCCAGCAGCCTTAGGGCGGGAGTCACCTACGAGCAGTACTTC.

The chain joins TRBV29-1 to TRBJ2-6; TRBD1 matches 11 bases. The CDR3 runs to 16 residues. Germline CDR1 and CDR2: SQVTM and ANQGSEA. J was trimmed by 0 bases and V by 5 bases; bases with no gene match: 3. As DNA, the CDR3 is TGCAGCGTTACCGGGACAGGGGGCTCTGGGGCCAACGTCCTGACTTTC. Protein: CSVTGTGGSGANVLTF. Combining the CDR3 with reference TRBV29-1 and TRBJ2-6 gives the whole variable domain SAVISQKPSRDICQRGTSLTIQCQVDSQVTMMFWYRQQPGQSLTLIATANQGSEATYESGFVIDKFPISRPNLTFSTLTVSNMSPEDSSIYLCSVTGTGGSGANVLTFGAGSRLTVL.

The chain couples TRBV5-1 to TRBJ2-2, with a possible D match to TRBD2 (5 bases). The CDR3 has 16 amino acids. The V gene's germline CDR1 is SGHRS and CDR2 YFSETQ. V was cut by 0 bases and J by 4 bases, with 13 bases left in between. CDR3 sequence reads: CASSLGLSGPTGELFF. Here the CDR3 DNA reads TGCGCCAGCAGCTTGGGATTAAGCGGCCCCACCGGGGAGCTGTTTTTT.

In this sample, this clone turned up once. This chain uses TRBV3-1 (or the pseudogene TRBV3-2) with TRBJ1-1; D unclear. Germline values: CDR1 LGHDT, CDR2 YNNKEL (reference sequence). V lost 3 bases, J lost 0 bases, and 5 bases lay in between. This CDR3 spans 13 amino acids. The CDR3 reads CASSQFMNTEAFF. The CDR3, as DNA: TGTGCCAGCAGCCAGTTCATGAACACTGAAGCTTTCTTT.

The V gene is TRBV28, the J gene TRBJ2-2; 8 bases match TRBD2. Germline V gene data show CDR1 as MDHEN and CDR2 as SYDVKM. Losses at the gene ends were 8 bases for V and 3 bases for J; bases not matched to a gene: 5. The CDR3 is 14 amino acids. In nucleotides, the CDR3 is TGTGCCAGCGGCCCGGGGGGGCACACCGGGGAGCTGTTTTTT. Encoded protein: CASGPGGHTGELFF. The variable domain in full, completed from reference TRBV28 and TRBJ2-2, reads DVKVTQSSRYLVKRTGEKVFLECVQDMDHENMFWYRQDPGLGLRLIYFSYDVKMKEKGDIPEGYSVSREKKERFSLILESASTNQTSMYLCASGPGGHTGELFFGEGSRLTVL.

The chain carries TRBV19 and TRBJ2-7, with 9 nucleotides matching TRBD1. The ends lost 3 bases at V and 6 bases at J; junction bases unmatched: 6. Germline V gives CDR1 LNHDA, CDR2 SQIVND (reference sequence). The CDR3 has 14 residues. In nucleotides, the CDR3 is TGTGCCAGTAGTATGACGGGACAGGGCTTCGAGCAGTACTTC. Its protein is CASSMTGQGFEQYF.

This clone was detected only once. This chain joins TRBV6-1 and TRBJ2-7; D remains ambiguous. Trimming left V 8 bases short and J 2 bases short, with 13 bases between. The CDR3 covers 13 residues. CDR1 MNHNS and CDR2 SASEGT come from the germline V gene. The CDR3 loop is CASRGSLAYEQYF. DNA of the CDR3: TGTGCCAGCCGAGGTTCACTCGCCTACGAGCAGTACTTC.

The chain employs TRBV6-5 and TRBJ2-5, with a weak D call TRBD1 (5 bases). CDR3 size: 12 residues. Deletions cut 7 bases from V and 3 bases from J, with 9 bases between. From germline, CDR1 is MNHEY and CDR2 SVGAGI. CDR3: CASTKGEETQYF. CDR3 sequence (DNA): TGTGCCAGCACCAAAGGGGAAGAGACCCAGTACTTC.

The chain joins TRBV30 to TRBJ2-7; 8 bases align to TRBD2. The CDR3 totals 14 residues. Germline V gene lookup returns CDR1 GTSNPN and CDR2 SVGIG (reference sequence). The V gene end was trimmed by 4 bases and the J gene end by 0 bases; junction bases not matched to a gene: 5. Here the CDR3 reads CAWTPGLVSYEQYF. In nucleotides, the CDR3 is TGTGCCTGGACCCCGGGACTAGTCTCCTACGAGCAGTACTTC. Variable domain in full (rest from reference TRBV30 and TRBJ2-7): SQTIHQWPATLVQPVGSPLSLECTVEGTSNPNLYWYRQAAGRGLQLLFYSVGIGQISSEVPQNLSASRPQDRQFILSSKKLLLSDSGFYLCAWTPGLVSYEQYFGPGTRLTVT.

The sample holds a few counts of this clone. The chain combines TRBV5-1 with TRBJ2-2; TRBD1 aligns across 8 bases. Trimming took 3 bases from V and 1 from J; bases not matched to a gene: 2. The CDR3 runs 15 residues. Per the germline V gene, CDR1 is SGHRS and CDR2 is YFSETQ. DNA of the CDR3: TGCGCCAGCAGCTCCGGGACAGGGAACACCGGGGAGCTGTTTTTT. This codes for CASSSGTGNTGELFF.

A few counts support this clone. V is TRBV5-1 and J is TRBJ1-5; tentatively, D is TRBD1 (6 bases). Germline V CDR1 and CDR2: SGHRS, YFSETQ. This CDR3 is built from 15 residues. V shed 2 bases and J shed 2 bases, with 11 bases lying between them. The CDR3 region has the DNA TGCGCCAGCAGCTTACAGGGTAGTGGCAATCAGCCCCAGCATTTT. Translating it yields CASSLQGSGNQPQHF.

This chain links TRBV6-2 or TRBV6-3 with TRBJ2-2, with D possibly TRBD2 on 6 matching bases. Germline V gene data show CDR1 as MNHEY and CDR2 as SVGEGT. The CDR3 contains 16 residues. V shed 5 bases and J shed 5 bases, with 18 bases lying between them. CDR3 sequence: CASSLYGGVGTGELFF. The CDR3 DNA reads TGTGCCAGCAGTCTTTACGGGGGAGTCGGGACCGGGGAGCTGTTTTTT.

The chain recombines TRBV10-3 with TRBJ2-3; 8 bases agree with TRBD2. J gave up 5 bases and V 4 bases, and 8 bases lay outside the gene matches. The length of the CDR3 is 15 residues. CDR1 is ENHRY, CDR2 SYGVKD, per germline. The CDR3 loop is CAISASSGGKDTQYF. CDR3 sequence (DNA): TGTGCCATCAGTGCGTCCAGCGGGGGCAAAGATACGCAGTATTTT.

The chain is built from TRBV30 and TRBJ2-7; D may be TRBD1 (5 bases). V lost 0 bases and J 2 bases, leaving 8 bases between the germline ends. Germline values: CDR1 GTSNPN, CDR2 SVGIG (reference sequence). The CDR3 length is 13 residues. DNA for the CDR3: TGTGCCTGGAGTGTCGGCAGGGCCTACGAGCAGTACTTC. This translates into CAWSVGRAYEQYF. Full variable domain (remainder filled in from reference TRBV30 and TRBJ2-7): SQTIHQWPATLVQPVGSPLSLECTVEGTSNPNLYWYRQAAGRGLQLLFYSVGIGQISSEVPQNLSASRPQDRQFILSSKKLLLSDSGFYLCAWSVGRAYEQYFGPGTRLTVT.

The chain recombines TRBV7-9 with TRBJ2-7; 9 bases fit TRBD1. The CDR3 length is 16 residues. Germline CDR1 reads SEHNR; CDR2 reads FQNEAQ (reference sequence). V lost 5 bases and J lost 1; bases outside the gene matches: 9. CDR3 nucleotide sequence: TGTGCCAGCAGCCCCCGACAGGGGGTGAGGTCCTACGAGCAGTACTTC. This translates into CASSPRQGVRSYEQYF.

The count of this clone is one. The chain uses TRBV7-9 and TRBJ2-5; D possibly corresponds to TRBD1 (5 bases). V dropped 4 bases and J dropped 0 bases, with 12 bases sitting between them. Germline CDR1 is SEHNR and CDR2 is FQNEAQ (reference sequence). The length of the CDR3 is 15 residues. CDR3 sequence (DNA): TGTGCCAGCAGCTGGCATCAGGGATACCAAGAGACCCAGTACTTC. It translates to CASSWHQGYQETQYF.

Remarks on this clone: Relative to the germline gene, one junction end is altered; a read error may explain this. The chain is built from TRBV7-2 and TRBJ1-2, with TRBD1 matching over 7 bases. Per germline, CDR1 SGHTA and CDR2 FQGNSA. This CDR3 spans 16 amino acids. CDR3 amino acids: CASSLEEDRVGSGYTF. The CDR3 coding sequence is TGTGCCAGCAGTTTAGAGGAAGACAGGGTTGGATCTGGCTACACCTTC.

This clone has a count of ten or more. The V gene is TRBV4-3, the J gene TRBJ2-7; 7 nucleotides agree with TRBD2. Germline V lookup: CDR1 LGHNA, CDR2 YSLEER. This CDR3 contains 15 residues. The V gene end was trimmed by 0 bases and the J gene end by 4 bases; junction bases not matched to a gene: 6. The CDR3 coding sequence is TGCGCCAGCAGCCAAGATATCGCTAGCGGTTACGAGCAGTACTTC. As protein: CASSQDIASGYEQYF.

The chain couples TRBV28 to TRBJ2-3, with D perhaps TRBD2 (6 bases). Germline lookup yields CDR1 MDHEN and CDR2 SYDVKM. The CDR3 runs to 19 residues. Deletions cut 5 bases from V and 0 bases from J, with 24 bases between. The CDR3 protein is CASSPSTSLATLSTDTQYF. DNA of the CDR3: TGTGCCAGCAGTCCCAGCACCTCCCTAGCGACACTTAGCACAGATACGCAGTATTTT.

The chain has TRBV29-1 and TRBJ2-7; 12 bases match TRBD2. J was trimmed by 0 bases and V by 7 bases; bases with no gene match: 7. The CDR3 has 15 amino acids. Germline V lookup: CDR1 SQVTM, CDR2 ANQGSEA. DNA of the CDR3: TGCAGCGCAACCGGACTAGCGGGGACCTCCTACGAGCAGTACTTC. It encodes CSATGLAGTSYEQYF.

This clone appeared a single time. V gene TRBV9 combines with J gene TRBJ2-3; 8 bases match TRBD2. The V gene end was trimmed by 0 bases and the J gene end by 2 bases; junction bases not matched to a gene: 2. This CDR3 contains 15 residues. The germline V gene encodes CDR1 SGDLS and CDR2 YYNGEE. DNA for the CDR3: TGTGCCAGCAGCGTAGGCGGGAGGAACACAGATACGCAGTATTTT. This translates into CASSVGGRNTDTQYF.

This chain uses TRBV5-6 with TRBJ2-2, with TRBD1 identical over 10 bases. Germline assignment: CDR1 SGHDT and CDR2 YYEEEE. This CDR3 spans 14 amino acids. The V and J ends lost 5 bases and 4 bases, in that order; junction bases with no gene match: 2. The CDR3: CASRGQGSTGELFF. The CDR3 DNA reads as TGTGCCAGCAGGGGACAGGGGAGCACCGGGGAGCTGTTTTTT.

In this sample, this clone turned up a few times. J is TRBJ2-3 and V is TRBV5-4; TRBD1 matches at 9 bases. There are 15 residues in the CDR3. V lost 0 bases, J lost 3 bases, and 2 bases stayed unmatched. Germline CDR1 is SGHNT and CDR2 is YYREEE (reference sequence). The CDR3 DNA is TGTGCCAGCAGCTTGGACAGGGGGCTGACAGATACGCAGTATTTT. Translation gives CASSLDRGLTDTQYF.

The chain uses TRBV7-9 and TRBJ2-1; TRBD2 agrees at 7 bases. The J segment lost 1 base and the V segment lost 10 bases, leaving 7 bases of the junction unmatched. Germline V gene data show CDR1 as SEHNR and CDR2 as FQNEAQ (reference sequence). The CDR3 has 14 residues. The chain's CDR3 is CAIPPGGSYNEQFF. In DNA form, the CDR3 reads TGTGCCATCCCCCCCGGGGGGTCCTACAATGAGCAGTTCTTC.